What follows are 11 T cell receptor beta chains derived from one specimen sequenced in a study of T cells in Graves' hyperthyroidism and ophthalmopathy (dated by TCRdb to the late 2010s). Library generation was performed with multiplex PCR. The instrument was an Illumina HiSeq 2000. TCR beta CDR3 regions were amplified from RNA transcripts. For the first round of RT-PCR on the TCR CDR3, the HTBI primer set was used together with the Qiagen OneStep RT-PCR kit. In TCRdb, the public reads were trimmed at Q25 with fastp and aligned with MiXCR, with productive beta chains retained. Rows are unified per CDR3 protein, each entry keeping the most common DNA and genes. The sample table shows more than 300,000 distinct CDR3 sequences, and approximately 13% are seen once. Together, the top ten hold 9.2% of the sample. Sequenced: blood. These receptors all stem from a woman aged 18-29 years with Graves' hyperthyroidism.

At least ten counts were recorded for this clonotype. This chain connects TRBV20-1 to TRBJ2-3; a possible D gene is TRBD2 (6 bases). The V gene's germline CDR1 is DFQATT and CDR2 SNEGSKA (reference sequence). V dropped 6 bases and J dropped 0 bases, with 13 bases sitting between them. This CDR3 region has 14 residues. Here the CDR3 reads CSAIRGASTDTQYF. The CDR3 bases are TGCAGTGCCATCCGCGGGGCCAGCACAGATACGCAGTATTTT.

In this sample, this clonotype turned up many times. This chain joins TRBV28 and TRBJ2-7; weak D call: TRBD2 (6 bases). Per the germline V gene, CDR1 is MDHEN and CDR2 is SYDVKM. V shed 9 bases and J shed 4 bases, with 16 bases lying between them. CDR3 size: 13 residues. The CDR3 loop is CASRTGTVYEQYF. The CDR3 DNA sequence: TGTGCCAGTAGAACCGGGACTGTGTACGAGCAGTACTTC.

This clonotype has at least ten counts. The V and J genes are TRBV27 and TRBJ2-7; a weak D match, TRBD2 (6 bases). The germline V and J ends were trimmed by 6 bases and 6 bases, with 18 bases remaining between them. CDR1 is MNHEY and CDR2 is SMNVEV in the germline V gene (reference sequence). The CDR3 is 14 amino acids. CDR3 sequence reads: CASRGGPRLGEQYF. For the CDR3, the DNA is TGTGCCAGCAGGGGAGGTCCACGATTAGGCGAGCAGTACTTC.

The table lists this clonotype with many counts. The chain couples TRBV3-1 to TRBJ1-1; 9 bases match TRBD1. The germline V gene has CDR1 LGHDT and CDR2 YNNKEL (reference sequence). The ends lost 4 bases at V and 4 bases at J; junction bases unmatched: 7. The CDR3 extends over 15 amino acids. The CDR3 DNA sequence: TGTGCCAGCAGCCCGGACAGGGGCGCGGCCACTGAAGCTTTCTTT. Encoded protein: CASSPDRGAATEAFF.

Ten or more counts support this clonotype. The chain is built from TRBV7-6 and TRBJ2-1; 9 nucleotides align to TRBD2. V gave up 0 bases and J gave up 9 bases; unmatched junction bases: 9. Germline CDR1 is SGHVS and CDR2 is FNYEAQ. The CDR3 is 16 amino acids. CDR3 nucleotide sequence: TGTGCCAGCAGCTTAGCGGTTGCGGGGGGGCTAGGTGAGCAGTTCTTC. It translates to CASSLAVAGGLGEQFF.

This clonotype was recorded at least ten times. The chain employs TRBV11-2 and TRBJ1-2; unclear D gene. V dropped 5 bases and J dropped 6 bases, with 13 bases sitting between them. This CDR3 is built from 13 residues. Germline V gene data show CDR1 as SGHAT and CDR2 as FQNNGV. The chain's CDR3 is CASSLLSGDGYTF. The CDR3, as DNA: TGTGCCAGCAGCCTGCTGTCGGGTGATGGCTACACCTTC.

This clonotype showed up many times. The chain recombines TRBV4-3 with TRBJ1-1; D gene uncertain. CDR3 length: 13 residues. In germline, CDR1 is LGHNA, CDR2 YSLEER. The V gene lost 2 bases and the J gene lost 3 bases, with 7 bases spanning the gap. The CDR3 protein is CASSQPGDTEAFF. The CDR3 DNA reads as TGCGCCAGCAGCCAACCGGGAGACACTGAAGCTTTCTTT.

This clonotype was observed many times. This chain links TRBV7-8 with TRBJ2-5; TRBD1 is a possible D gene (5 bases). CDR1 is SGHVS and CDR2 is FQNEAQ in the germline V gene. The CDR3 extends over 16 amino acids. Trimming removed 5 bases from V and 4 bases from J, with 20 bases in between. In DNA, the CDR3 is TGTGCCAGCAGCATAGGTCCACACCTTAGGGGAGAGACCCAGTACTTC. Translation: CASSIGPHLRGETQYF.

The genes are TRBV9 and TRBJ1-4; the match to TRBD1 covers 7 bases. Trimming removed 0 bases from V and 10 bases from J; junction bases left unmatched: 12. This CDR3 has 16 amino acids. Germline CDR1 SGDLS, CDR2 YYNGEE. This CDR3 is CASSVEGQPARGKLFF. Written as DNA, the CDR3 is TGTGCCAGCAGCGTAGAGGGACAGCCGGCAAGGGGAAAACTGTTTTTT.

This clonotype was seen many times. The CDR3 nucleotides read TGTGCCTGGAGTGTTGGGCGAAGCACCATATATTTT. It yields the protein CAWSVGRSTIYF. This chain connects TRBV30 to TRBJ1-3; D remains unclear. Germline-derived CDR1 and CDR2 are GTSNPN and SVGIG (reference sequence). This CDR3 comprises 12 residues. V dropped 0 bases and J dropped 9 bases, with 9 bases sitting between them.

V usage is TRBV20-1 and J usage is TRBJ2-1; the D is unclear. V shed 1 base and J shed 5 bases, with 15 bases lying between them. The germline gives CDR1 DFQATT, CDR2 SNEGSKA (reference sequence). The CDR3 is made up of 15 amino acids. The DNA for the CDR3 is TGCAGTGCTAGAGGGCGAGATATACCCAACAATGAGCAGTTCTTC. Residues: CSARGRDIPNNEQFF.